Following are 15 T cell receptor beta chains from one sample sequenced in a study of shared clonotypes between healthy human individuals. The protocol was immunoSEQ multiplex PCR, while the TCRdb copy is restricted to in-frame clones and leaves out a portion. The sample holds around 1,100,000 clones; 60% to 85% are singletons and the top ten take 0.89%. Specimen: memory CD4+ T cells from PBMCs. Subset specified: CD45RA-negative fraction. The source of these receptors is a young man in good health. Some clones in this sample may be carry-over from other donors' samples.

Worth noting for this clone: At one boundary the junction diverges from the germline segment, which might be a read error. Other DNA sequences within the sample encode an identical CDR3. The rearrangement uses TRBV6-1 and TRBJ2-6, with D perhaps matching TRBD2 (6 bases). This CDR3 has 17 residues. In germline, CDR1 is MNHNS, CDR2 SASEGT. CDR3 protein: CASSEDGRISGANVLTF. The CDR3 DNA follows: TGTGCCAGCAGTGAAGATGGGAGGATCTCTGGGGCTAACGTCCTGACTTTC.

This chain links TRBV27 with TRBJ2-5, with a possible D match to TRBD2 (5 bases). Germline loops: CDR1 MNHEY, CDR2 SMNVEV (reference sequence). The V and J ends lost 5 bases and 0 bases respectively, with 16 bases between them. CDR3 size: 16 residues. The CDR3 DNA reads TGTGCCAGCAGTCTCTCGGGGTATGTGTACCAAGAGACCCAGTACTTC. Protein sequence: CASSLSGYVYQETQYF.

V usage is TRBV4-1 and J usage is TRBJ2-7; 9 nucleotides agree with TRBD2. CDR3 size: 17 residues. V trimming: 4 bases; J trimming: 3 bases; junction bases outside the gene matches: 13. CDR1 and CDR2 from the germline V gene are MGHRA and YSYEKL. Here the CDR3 DNA reads TGCGCCAGCAGCCTCCGTCTAGCGGGGATTAGCGGCTACGAGCAGTACTTC. This codes for CASSLRLAGISGYEQYF.

Notes on this clone: Other DNA sequences from this sample encode an identical CDR3 as well. The chain has TRBV18 and TRBJ1-2, with D unresolved. The CDR3 spans 13 residues. V shed 3 bases and J shed 3 bases, with 8 bases lying between them. CDR1 is KGHSH, CDR2 LQKENI, per germline. The CDR3 DNA follows: TGTGCCAGCTCACCCACCATAGACTATGGCTACACCTTC. It is translated as CASSPTIDYGYTF.

Regarding this clone: This likely reflects a read error, since a far larger clone is one base away. The CDR3: CSVSGGSGCGYTF. CDR3 in DNA: TGCAGCGTTTCAGGGGGCTCAGGGTGTGGCTACACCTTC. The chain is built from TRBV29-1 and TRBJ1-2, with 8 bases aligning to TRBD1. J lost 7 bases, V lost 5 bases, and 9 bases had no gene match. Per germline, CDR1 SQVTM and CDR2 ANQGSEA. CDR3 length equals 13 residues.

The chain joins TRBV5-1 to TRBJ1-1, with 7 nucleotides matching TRBD1. J was trimmed by 4 bases and V by 5 bases; bases with no gene match: 8. Germline V CDR1 and CDR2: SGHRS, YFSETQ. This CDR3 spans 14 amino acids. The CDR3 here is CASSEGAGFTEAFF. The CDR3 DNA is TGCGCCAGCAGTGAGGGGGCGGGGTTCACTGAAGCTTTCTTT.

The rearrangement links TRBV4-1 to TRBJ1-1; D gene uncertain. V dropped 4 bases and J dropped 5 bases, with 11 bases sitting between them. CDR3 length equals 13 residues. Germline V lookup: CDR1 MGHRA, CDR2 YSYEKL. CDR3: CASSPHLGTEAFF. DNA for the CDR3: TGCGCCAGCAGCCCCCACTTGGGAACTGAAGCTTTCTTT.

A note on this clone: The sample carries other DNA sequences with the same CDR3. The chain couples TRBV5-1 to TRBJ1-5; D not certain. CDR1 SGHRS and CDR2 YFSETQ come from the germline V gene. V lost 0 bases and J lost 4, with 5 bases in between. This CDR3 has 13 residues. CDR3 coding DNA: TGCGCCAGCAGCTTGGATGGGAATCAGCCCCAGCATTTT. Residues: CASSLDGNQPQHF.

The chain is built from TRBV7-9 and TRBJ1-6; the D is unclear. Germline V CDR1 and CDR2: SEHNR, FQNEAQ (reference sequence). With 2 bases removed from V and 9 bases from J, the gap between germline ends came to 8 bases. The CDR3 is 13 residues long. Written as DNA, the CDR3 is TGTGCCAGCAGCTTATCGATCGGTTCACCCCTCCACTTT. This translates into CASSLSIGSPLHF.

The chain uses TRBV5-1 and TRBJ2-5, with D hard to call. V lost 6 bases and J lost 0, with 12 bases in between. From germline, CDR1 is SGHRS and CDR2 YFSETQ. This CDR3 contains 14 residues. CDR3 amino acids: CASNPGDYQETQYF. For the CDR3, the DNA is TGCGCCAGCAATCCCGGAGACTACCAAGAGACCCAGTACTTC.

V usage is TRBV5-1 and J usage is TRBJ2-1, with D possibly matching TRBD2 (6 bases). Trimming took 5 bases from V and 9 from J, leaving 9 bases between them. CDR1 is SGHRS and CDR2 is YFSETQ in the germline V gene. This CDR3 is built from 11 residues. CDR3 residues: CASRAGGEQFF. CDR3 nucleotides: TGCGCCAGCAGAGCCGGGGGTGAGCAGTTCTTC.

The chain links TRBV4-1 to TRBJ2-7; either TRBD1 or TRBD2 may fit D (6 bases each). Trimming took 3 bases from V and 2 from J, leaving 17 bases between them. Germline CDR1 reads MGHRA; CDR2 reads YSYEKL. The CDR3 is 16 amino acids. CDR3 DNA: TGCGCCAGCAGCCAGAGAACGAGGCGGGACACCTACGAGCAGTACTTC. Amino acid sequence: CASSQRTRRDTYEQYF.

For this clone: Its ends do not fully match the called genes, so a read error is possible. Other DNA sequences in this sample translate to the same CDR3. The chain employs TRBV6-1 and TRBJ1-5; a weak D match, TRBD1 (6 bases). The CDR3 covers 14 residues. From germline, CDR1 is MNHNS and CDR2 SASEGT. For the CDR3, the DNA is TGTGCCAGCAGTGAAGCCAGGGGCAACCAGCCCCAGCATTTT. It codes for CASSEARGNQPQHF.

This clone was counted once. The chain has TRBV9 and TRBJ2-1; 16 bases match TRBD2. The CDR3 is made up of 18 amino acids. Trimming at V came to 4 bases and at J to 7 bases, leaving 11 bases not matched to a gene. Germline values: CDR1 SGDLS, CDR2 YYNGEE. CDR3 nucleotide sequence: TGTGCCAGCAGCCTCGGGACTAGCGGGAGGGCCCAGCTGAATGAGCAGTTCTTC. It translates to CASSLGTSGRAQLNEQFF.

The rearrangement uses TRBV29-1 and TRBJ2-7; possibly TRBD1 or TRBD2 for D (5 bases each). The CDR3 covers 12 residues. Trimming took 3 bases from V and 4 from J, leaving 10 bases between them. The germline CDR1 and CDR2 sequences are SQVTM and ANQGSEA. This CDR3 is CSVEGPSYEQYF. The CDR3 region has the DNA TGCAGCGTTGAGGGACCCTCTTACGAGCAGTACTTC.